This T cell receptor (beta chain) emerged from a study of T cell responses to AZD1222 COVID-19 vaccine (dated by TCRdb to 2020 to 2023). With regard to the full study: A total of just over 230 trial participants underwent TCR sequencing, of whom 200 to 220 received two doses of AZD1222 and around 26 received two doses of the MenACWY control vaccine. Enrollment into the trials was organized by age into subgroups of 18-55, 56-69 and 70-plus years, and those subgroups contained about 160, 30 and 59 TCR-sequenced participants, respectively. Study-wide conclusions, independent of this receptor: Because no day 14 peak-response samples were available, repertoires were characterized only after the peak T cell response. The 56-69-year group was small, and its depth increase did not reach significance, likely because of low power. Spike-specific TCR breadth and depth rose significantly after two AZD1222 doses compared with day 0 and with MenACWY recipients. Nearly half of unique spike-specific TCRs reportedly recognized epitopes outside regions mutated in the B.1.351 and B.1.1.7 variants. Participants were mostly white British and included more females than males, and it was suggested by the authors that clonal diversity may have been underestimated. CD4 TCRs associated with the vaccine covered the entire spike protein, and the dominant responses were in regions 160-218 and 743-854. Conclusions about previously exposed vaccinees are limited, since just 5 or 6 AZD1222 recipients were seropositive for SARS-CoV-2 at baseline.

Read against the paper, the sample's time point label means: about 28 days (+/-7) after the second vaccine dose. AZD1222 recipients whose second dose came at about 4 weeks and those whose second dose came at about 12 weeks were combined into one group, since spike-specific TCR depth and breadth did not differ between the two schedules. Samples from vaccinated people were obtained from the UK trials COV001 and COV002, which included a single-blind randomized controlled phase 2/3 trial of AZD1222 (ChAdOx1 nCoV-19) in healthy adults. For TCRbeta chain sequencing, PBMC samples from trial participants were taken at day 0 and at day 28 after the second dose. Details on this clone: There is no known antigen for this receptor. No qualities accompany the bases; no much larger clone lies one base away.

V is trimmed back by 6 bases and J by 6 bases, and the junction contains 7 bases that no gene match accounts for. CDR1 is given as MNHNY and CDR2 as SVGAGI, both from the germline V gene (reference sequence). Inclusive of the bounding cysteine and phenylalanine, the CDR3 is 14 residues long. The only DNA kept is the CDR3, 42 bases in frame from the first base. The CDR3 regions of human TCRbeta chains were analyzed by immunosequencing. Under the source paper's analysis protocol: Repertoire TCRs were checked for matches against a reference library of SARS-CoV-2-specific TCRs that had been generated using the MIRA antigen-specificity platform. Breadth was defined as the fraction of unique TCRs that were SARS-CoV-2-associated. Depth was defined as the fraction of total T cells that were SARS-CoV-2-associated. Using the MIRA data, every spike-specific TCR was mapped to the spike region that the TCR reacted to and assigned to either a CD4 or a CD8 class. Log10-transformed breadth and depth values were compared by one-way ANOVA with Sidak's multiple comparisons tests. The table comes from immuneACCESS by way of TCRdb, which keeps in-frame sequences with V and J called. Part of the clones is missing from these tables; in studies checked, under half for an unresolved V gene and the rest for unknown reasons. Clone size and V and J calls were adopted from that table, with D and trimming inferred from the DNA. The sample table lists 150,000 to 200,000 clones, 80% to 95% of them with a count of one. The leading ten clones occupy over 1.5% of the sample.

This TCR derives from an adult who received the AZD1222 COVID-19 vaccine. Here the sequenced sample was peripheral blood, taken 28 days after the second AZD1222 dose. The sequence links TRBV6-6 to TRBJ2-7; 11 bases in the middle match TRBD1. The DNA sequence follows: TGTGCCAGCAGCCGGGACAGGGGGGCTCTCGAGCAGTACTTC. Translated, this is CASSRDRGALEQYF.